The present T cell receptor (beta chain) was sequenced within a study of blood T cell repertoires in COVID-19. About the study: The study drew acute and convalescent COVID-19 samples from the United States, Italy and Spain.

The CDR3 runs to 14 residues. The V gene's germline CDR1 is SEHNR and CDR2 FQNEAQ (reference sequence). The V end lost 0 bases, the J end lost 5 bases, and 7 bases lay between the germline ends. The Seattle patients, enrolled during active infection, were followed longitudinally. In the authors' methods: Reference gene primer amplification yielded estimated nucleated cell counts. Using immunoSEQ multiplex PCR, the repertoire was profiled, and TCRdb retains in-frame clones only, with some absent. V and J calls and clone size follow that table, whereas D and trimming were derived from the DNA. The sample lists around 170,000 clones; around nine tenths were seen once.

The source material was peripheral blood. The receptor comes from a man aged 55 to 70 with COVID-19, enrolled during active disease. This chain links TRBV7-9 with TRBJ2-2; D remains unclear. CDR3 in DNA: TGTGCCAGCAGCTTAGCGCGAGTAACCGGGGAGCTGTTTTTT. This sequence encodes CASSLARVTGELFF.